This T cell receptor (beta chain) was profiled in a study of blood T cell repertoires in COVID-19. This CDR3 spans 16 amino acids. J lost 5 bases, V lost 3 bases, and 7 bases had no gene match. Germline lookup yields CDR1 MGHRA and CDR2 YSYEKL. Authors' analysis steps: Reference gene primer amplification gave estimated nucleated cell counts. The method was immunoSEQ multiplex PCR; TCRdb's version includes in-frame clones alone and lacks a portion of them. V, J and clone size are taken as reported in that table, and D and trimming were inferred from the DNA itself. In the table there are 270,000 or so clones, 75% to 95% of which are singletons.

Source material: PBMCs or T cells enriched from blood (not recorded which). The receptor was derived from a man aged 35-49 years who had been exposed to COVID-19. This chain links TRBV4-1 with TRBJ2-1; TRBD2 aligns across 10 bases. As DNA, the CDR3 is TGCGCCAGCAGCCATTTTCCTAGCGGGAGTAACAATGAGCAGTTCTTC. It yields the protein CASSHFPSGSNNEQFF.